Below, one TCR beta chain is given with its context. Antigen: not known. The entry originates in a study of cytomegalovirus exposure and HLA in healthy donors. Study outcomes and limitations: For TCR beta chains, V- and J-gene trimming was later linked to a missense DCLRE1C variant. In a later analysis, donors in an Asian-associated ancestry cluster reportedly had fewer N-insertions in productive TCRs than the cohort mean.

This PCR relied on a set of 60 Vbeta primers and 13 Jbeta primers. Profiling relied on immunoSEQ multiplex PCR, and the TCRdb table lists in-frame clones only, not all of them. The data show 150,000 or so clones, and the top ten clones hold about 1.7%. The CDR3 loop spans 13 amino acids. The V gene lost 3 bases and the J gene lost 2 bases, with 7 bases spanning the gap. Per the germline V gene, CDR1 is SGHTA and CDR2 is FQGTGA. Sequenced material: PBMCs. The sequence derives from a woman aged 45-65 years in good health and CMV-seronegative. This chain uses TRBV7-3 with TRBJ2-5; TRBD1 might be the D (5 bases). The CDR3 DNA reads TGTGCCAGCAGCTTGGACATGCAAGAGACCCAGTACTTC. This encodes CASSLDMQETQYF.